This passage covers 27 T cell receptor beta chains from one sample sequenced in a study of blood T cell repertoires in COVID-19. The method was immunoSEQ multiplex PCR; TCRdb's version includes in-frame clones alone and lacks a portion of them. The sample holds roughly 230,000 clones; about four fifths are singletons and the top ten take under 4.5%. Sequencing was carried out using peripheral blood. The source of these receptors is a man in his forties or fifties with acute or convalescent COVID-19.

The chain combines TRBV28 with TRBJ1-5; no firm D call. The CDR3 is 16 residues long. CDR1 is MDHEN, CDR2 SYDVKM, per germline. Trimming left V 2 bases short and J 3 bases short, with 14 bases between. The CDR3 DNA reads as TGTGCCAGCAGTTTAAGGCACTACAAGTTCAATCAGCCCCAGCATTTT. Amino acids: CASSLRHYKFNQPQHF. Variable domain in full (rest from reference TRBV28 and TRBJ1-5): DVKVTQSSRYLVKRTGEKVFLECVQDMDHENMFWYRQDPGLGLRLIYFSYDVKMKEKGDIPEGYSVSREKKERFSLILESASTNQTSMYLCASSLRHYKFNQPQHFGDGTRLSIL.

CDR3 sequence: CASRGRQMNQPQHF. The CDR3 DNA follows: TGTGCCAGTAGAGGGAGGCAGATGAATCAGCCCCAGCATTTT. This chain uses TRBV19 with TRBJ1-5; D is unclear. The CDR3 has 14 residues. CDR1 and CDR2 from the germline V gene are LNHDA and SQIVND (reference sequence). Between the trimmed V and J ends, which lost 6 bases and 4 bases, there was a span of 13 bases. Complete variable domain (other parts from reference TRBV19 and TRBJ1-5): DGGITQSPKYLFRKEGQNVTLSCEQNLNHDAMYWYRQDPGQGLRLIYYSQIVNDFQKGDIAEGYSVSREKKESFPLTVTSAQKNPTAFYLCASRGRQMNQPQHFGDGTRLSIL.

The chain joins TRBV24-1 to TRBJ2-1; the D gene is possibly TRBD2 (6 bases). The CDR3 consists of 14 residues. Per the germline V gene, CDR1 is KGHDR and CDR2 is SFDVKD. V lost 0 bases, J lost 6 bases, and 8 bases lay in between. CDR3 coding DNA: TGTGCCACCAGTGATTTGGGGGGGAGCAATGAGCAGTTCTTC. Its protein is CATSDLGGSNEQFF.

This chain connects TRBV2 to TRBJ2-2, with TRBD1 matching 8 bases. V dropped 6 bases and J dropped 1; count of bases not matched to a gene: 4. This CDR3 has 15 residues. Germline CDR1 SNHLY, CDR2 FYNNEI. The CDR3 DNA is TGTGCCAGCAGGACCGGGACAGGGAACACCGGGGAGCTGTTTTTT. This gives the protein CASRTGTGNTGELFF. The full variable domain, its missing parts supplied by reference TRBV2 and TRBJ2-2, is EPEVTQTPSHQVTQMGQEVILRCVPISNHLYFYWYRQILGQKVEFLVSFYNNEISEKSEIFDDQFSVERPDGSNFTLKIRSTKLEDSAMYFCASRTGTGNTGELFFGEGSRLTVL.

The V and J genes are TRBV11-3 and TRBJ2-7; 13 nucleotides agree with TRBD2. The CDR3 runs 16 residues. Germline trimming cut 4 bases from V and 2 bases from J; bases unmatched to any gene: 5. From germline, CDR1 is SGHNT and CDR2 YENEEA. CDR3 sequence: CASSSWTSGGPYEQYF. CDR3 nucleotide sequence: TGTGCCAGCAGCTCCTGGACTAGCGGGGGCCCCTACGAGCAGTACTTC.

The rearrangement joins TRBV7-3 to TRBJ2-5, with 7 bases fitting TRBD2. With V trimmed by 4 bases and J by 5 bases, 10 bases remained unmatched. This CDR3 contains 15 residues. The germline V gene encodes CDR1 SGHTA and CDR2 FQGTGA. The CDR3 region has the DNA TGTGCCAGCAGCTCCTCGGGCGGGAGCTTCGAGACCCAGTACTTC. Encoded protein: CASSSSGGSFETQYF.

The chain is built from TRBV28 and TRBJ1-2, with D maybe TRBD1 (5 bases). V was trimmed by 5 bases and J by 5 bases, leaving 12 bases between them. CDR1 is MDHEN and CDR2 is SYDVKM in the germline V gene. This CDR3 spans 13 amino acids. The CDR3 nucleotides read TGTGCCAGCAGTCCCTCCGGGACTTATGGCTACACCTTC. It encodes CASSPSGTYGYTF.

V gene TRBV28 combines with J gene TRBJ2-1; 8 bases map to TRBD2. The junction had 8 bases not matched to a gene; V was cut back by 3 bases and J by 7 bases. The CDR3 consists of 15 residues. Germline values: CDR1 MDHEN, CDR2 SYDVKM. DNA for the CDR3: TGTGCCAGCAGTTTGGGGTCGGGAGGGCGTAATGAGCAGTTCTTC. Translated, it gives CASSLGSGGRNEQFF. Full variable domain (missing parts from reference TRBV28 and TRBJ2-1): DVKVTQSSRYLVKRTGEKVFLECVQDMDHENMFWYRQDPGLGLRLIYFSYDVKMKEKGDIPEGYSVSREKKERFSLILESASTNQTSMYLCASSLGSGGRNEQFFGPGTRLTVL.

The table lists this clone with a count of one. The chain couples TRBV7-9 to TRBJ2-7; 9 bases match TRBD1. V lost 0 bases, J lost 4 bases, and 1 base stayed unmatched. CDR3 size: 14 residues. The germline V gene has CDR1 SEHNR and CDR2 FQNEAQ (reference sequence). The CDR3 coding sequence is TGTGCCAGCAGCTTAGCCGGGACAGGGTACGAGCAGTACTTC. Translation: CASSLAGTGYEQYF.

V is TRBV11-2 and J is TRBJ1-1; 7 bases line up with TRBD1. J lost 4 bases, V lost 0 bases, and 11 bases had no gene match. The CDR3 runs 17 residues. CDR1 is SGHAT and CDR2 is FQNNGV in the germline V gene. The CDR3 nucleotides read TGTGCCAGCAGCTTAGATATAGGACAGACAGGGAGCACTGAAGCTTTCTTT. Protein product: CASSLDIGQTGSTEAFF.

The chain has TRBV6-5 and TRBJ2-3, with 8 nucleotides matching TRBD2. The CDR3 runs 15 residues. With V trimmed by 5 bases and J by 6 bases, 10 bases remained unmatched. Germline V gene lookup returns CDR1 MNHEY and CDR2 SVGAGI. This CDR3 reads CASSNQRERGDTQYF. In DNA form, the CDR3 reads TGTGCCAGCAGTAACCAGCGGGAGAGAGGGGATACGCAGTATTTT.

The chain is built from TRBV21-1 and TRBJ1-6. TRBV21-1 is assigned pseudogene status. The CDR3 length is 19 residues. CDR3 nucleotide sequence: TGTGCCAGCAGCAAAGGGAAGGGTCCAGGGAGGGGATATAATTCACCCCTCCACTTT. Its protein product is CASSKGKGPGRGYNSPLHF.

The chain combines TRBV3-1 (or the pseudogene TRBV3-2) with TRBJ1-2, with 9 bases that match TRBD1. Trimming at V came to 4 bases and at J to 5 bases, leaving 2 bases not matched to a gene. This CDR3 is 13 amino acids long. Per germline, CDR1 LGHDT and CDR2 YNNKEL (reference sequence). This CDR3 reads CASSPGQGYGYTF. The CDR3 bases are TGTGCCAGCAGCCCGGGACAGGGATATGGCTACACCTTC.

This chain connects TRBV7-3 to TRBJ2-3; weak D call: TRBD1 (6 bases). The CDR3 has 14 residues. Germline V gives CDR1 SGHTA, CDR2 FQGTGA. The V and J ends lost 5 bases and 4 bases respectively, with 13 bases between them. The CDR3 DNA follows: TGTGCCAGCAGCACCCCTGGGACATCAGATACGCAGTATTTT. The encoded protein is CASSTPGTSDTQYF.

The rearrangement links TRBV2 to TRBJ2-7; a weak D match, TRBD2 (6 bases). CDR1 is SNHLY and CDR2 is FYNNEI in the germline V gene. Trimming pared 1 base from V and 5 bases from J, leaving 18 bases between. The CDR3 sequence is 16 residues long. The CDR3, as DNA: TGTGCCAGCAGTGAAGTGGGAGGACCGCCCAGGGACGAGCAGTACTTC. It is translated as CASSEVGGPPRDEQYF.

The V gene is TRBV6-6, the J gene TRBJ1-2, with D maybe TRBD1 (5 bases). CDR1 is MNHNY, CDR2 SVGAGI, per germline (reference sequence). This CDR3 has 13 amino acids. V was clipped by 7 bases and J by 2 bases, with 11 bases between them. CDR3: CASIRDSNYGYTF. The CDR3 DNA is TGTGCCAGCATACGCGACAGCAACTATGGCTACACCTTC.

The chain uses TRBV5-1 and TRBJ2-7; D uncertain. Germline assignment: CDR1 SGHRS and CDR2 YFSETQ. The germline V and J ends were trimmed by 3 bases and 3 bases, with 7 bases remaining between them. The CDR3 totals 12 residues. The CDR3 loop is CASSSRLYEQYF. The CDR3 nucleotides read TGCGCCAGCAGCTCTCGACTCTACGAGCAGTACTTC.

Here the CDR3 reads CASSLLAGHRDTEAFF. Written as DNA, the CDR3 is TGTGCCAGCAGCTTATTAGCGGGGCATCGAGACACTGAAGCTTTCTTT. The rearrangement joins TRBV11-3 to TRBJ1-1; possibly TRBD1 for D (5 bases). The CDR3 is 16 residues long. The V gene lost 2 bases and the J gene lost 3 bases, with 16 bases spanning the gap. The germline V gene has CDR1 SGHNT and CDR2 YENEEA. Supplemented by reference TRBV11-3 and TRBJ1-1, the full variable domain reads EAGVVQSPRYKIIEKKQPVAFWCNPISGHNTLYWYLQNLGQGPELLIRYENEEAVDDSQLPKDRFSAERLKGVDSTLKIQPAELGDSAVYLCASSLLAGHRDTEAFFGQGTRLTVV.

This clone was recorded a few times. J is TRBJ2-7 and V is TRBV5-1, with TRBD1 matching 10 bases. The trim removed 4 bases at V and 1 base at J, leaving 5 bases unmatched. The CDR3 contains 15 residues. Germline V CDR1 and CDR2: SGHRS, YFSETQ. This CDR3 reads CASSISGQGSYEQYF. DNA of the CDR3: TGCGCCAGCAGCATATCGGGACAGGGGTCCTACGAGCAGTACTTC.

This clone was detected only a few times. This chain connects TRBV3-1 (or the pseudogene TRBV3-2) to TRBJ2-7; 9 bases align to TRBD1. Trimming took 3 bases from V and 3 from J; bases not matched to a gene: 3. The CDR3 totals 14 residues. Per germline, CDR1 LGHDT and CDR2 YNNKEL (reference sequence). The CDR3 coding sequence is TGTGCCAGCAGCCATGGGGACAGGGTCTACGAGCAGTACTTC. It specifies CASSHGDRVYEQYF.

The chain combines TRBV5-1 with TRBJ2-1, with D perhaps matching TRBD2 (6 bases). CDR3 length: 15 residues. Germline CDR1 and CDR2: SGHRS and YFSETQ. V was clipped by 4 bases and J by 3 bases, with 14 bases between them. This CDR3 reads CASSDLASDYNEQFF. The CDR3, as DNA: TGCGCCAGCAGCGACCTAGCGAGCGACTACAATGAGCAGTTCTTC.

This clone was recorded once. The rearrangement uses TRBV28 and TRBJ1-5, with a weak D call TRBD1 (6 bases). From germline, CDR1 is MDHEN and CDR2 SYDVKM. The CDR3 is made up of 12 amino acids. The germline V and J ends were trimmed by 7 bases and 5 bases, with 9 bases remaining between them. The CDR3 DNA reads TGTGCCAGCAAGGGGGTGGATCAGCCCCAGCATTTT. Residues: CASKGVDQPQHF.

The chain links TRBV24-1 to TRBJ2-1; 10 bases match TRBD1. The CDR3 runs to 12 residues. Germline-derived CDR1 and CDR2 are KGHDR and SFDVKD. V lost 3 bases, J lost 14 bases, and 3 bases stayed unmatched. In DNA form, the CDR3 reads TGTGCCACCAGTGATCCGGGACAGGGGAAGTTCTTC. This sequence encodes CATSDPGQGKFF.

Here the CDR3 reads CATSIRPAGSDEQYF. CDR3 DNA sequence: TGTGCCACCAGCATCCGCCCCGCAGGGTCTGACGAGCAGTACTTC. The V and J genes are TRBV15 and TRBJ2-7, with D perhaps matching TRBD1 (5 bases). Trimming took 4 bases from V and 5 from J, leaving 18 bases between them. This CDR3 region has 15 residues. Per germline, CDR1 LNHNV and CDR2 YYDKDF (reference sequence).

The V gene is TRBV19, the J gene TRBJ2-7; TRBD1 aligns across 7 bases. The CDR3 covers 15 residues. Germline-derived CDR1 and CDR2 are LNHDA and SQIVND (reference sequence). The V segment lost 3 bases and the J segment 5 bases; nucleotides outside the gene matches: 10. The CDR3, as DNA: TGTGCCAGTAGTATCGTGGGGACAGCTGGGGACGAGCAGTACTTC. Residues: CASSIVGTAGDEQYF.

This sequence joins TRBV5-4 and TRBJ2-5; TRBD2 aligns across 10 bases. V dropped 4 bases and J dropped 2; count of bases not matched to a gene: 2. Germline V lookup: CDR1 SGHNT, CDR2 YYREEE (reference sequence). This CDR3 has 14 amino acids. The CDR3, as DNA: TGTGCCAGCAGCCTGGGACTAGCGCAAGAGACCCAGTACTTC. Amino acids: CASSLGLAQETQYF.

This clone was seen only once. V gene TRBV3-1 (or the pseudogene TRBV3-2) combines with J gene TRBJ1-3; D remains ambiguous. The CDR3 consists of 15 residues. Germline CDR1 LGHDT, CDR2 YNNKEL (reference sequence). V lost 0 bases, J lost 0 bases, and 6 bases lay in between. Here the CDR3 reads CASSQDPLSGNTIYF. The CDR3 DNA follows: TGTGCCAGCAGCCAAGACCCCCTCTCTGGAAACACCATATATTTT.